Below, one TCR beta chain is given with its context. Its antigen is currently unknown. Researchers ran the PCR with 60 Vbeta and 13 Jbeta primers. The repertoire was sequenced with immunoSEQ multiplex PCR; TCRdb's copy has only in-frame clones and lacks some. The sample contains around 140,000 clones, around 80% of which appear only once. The V gene's germline CDR1 is SGHKS and CDR2 YYEKEE (reference sequence). The CDR3 has 15 amino acids. V lost 3 bases and J lost 0, with 11 bases in between. The data are from a study of cytomegalovirus exposure and HLA in healthy donors. On the study more broadly: Across about 400 genotyped donors, more than 75% landed in the Caucasian-associated ancestry cluster.

General study findings and limits: A further, later analysis showed that HLA-associated TCR beta chains (compared with equally common others) were more clonally expanded. Three CMV-associated chains proved CMV antigen-specific in vitro.

The chain is built from TRBV5-5 and TRBJ2-3, with D perhaps TRBD1 (7 bases). This clonotype was obtained from a man in his forties or fifties in good health and CMV-seropositive. Input material: PBMCs. This CDR3 is CASSSTGTSTDTQYF. Written as DNA, the CDR3 is TGTGCCAGCAGCTCGACAGGGACTAGCACAGATACGCAGTATTTT.